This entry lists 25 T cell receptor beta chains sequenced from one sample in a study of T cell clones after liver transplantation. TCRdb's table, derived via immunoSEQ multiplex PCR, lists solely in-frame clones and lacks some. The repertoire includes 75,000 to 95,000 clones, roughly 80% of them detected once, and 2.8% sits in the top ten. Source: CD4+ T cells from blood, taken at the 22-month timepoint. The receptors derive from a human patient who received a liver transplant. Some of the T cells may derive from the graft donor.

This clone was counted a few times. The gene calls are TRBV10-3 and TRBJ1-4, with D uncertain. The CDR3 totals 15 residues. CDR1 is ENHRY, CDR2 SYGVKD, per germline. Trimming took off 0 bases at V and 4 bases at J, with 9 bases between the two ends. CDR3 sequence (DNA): TGTGCCATCAGTGAGTCGGGCAGCCTTAATGAAAAACTGTTTTTT. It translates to CAISESGSLNEKLFF.

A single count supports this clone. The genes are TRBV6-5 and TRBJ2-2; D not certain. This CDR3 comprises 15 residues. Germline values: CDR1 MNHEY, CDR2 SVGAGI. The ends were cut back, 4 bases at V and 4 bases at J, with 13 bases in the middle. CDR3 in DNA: TGTGCCAGCAGTTTAGAGAACAGACCCACCGGGGAGCTGTTTTTT. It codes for CASSLENRPTGELFF.

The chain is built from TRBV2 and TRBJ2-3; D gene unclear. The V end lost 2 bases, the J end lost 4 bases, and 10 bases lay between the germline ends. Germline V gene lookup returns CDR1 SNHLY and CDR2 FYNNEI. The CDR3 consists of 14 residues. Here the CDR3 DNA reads TGTGCCAGCAGTGAAAAGTCCCCTGCAGATACGCAGTATTTT. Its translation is CASSEKSPADTQYF.

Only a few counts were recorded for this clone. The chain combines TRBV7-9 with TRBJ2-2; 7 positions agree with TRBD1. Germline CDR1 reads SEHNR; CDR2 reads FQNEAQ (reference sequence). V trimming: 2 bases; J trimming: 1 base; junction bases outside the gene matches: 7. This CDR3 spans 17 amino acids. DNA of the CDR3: TGTGCCAGCAGCTTATCTACCGGGACAGTGAACACCGGGGAGCTGTTTTTT. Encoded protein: CASSLSTGTVNTGELFF. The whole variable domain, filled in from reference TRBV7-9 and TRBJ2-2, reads DTGVSQNPRHKITKRGQNVTFRCDPISEHNRLYWYRQTLGQGPEFLTYFQNEAQLEKSRLLSDRFSAERPKGSFSTLEIQRTEQGDSAMYLCASSLSTGTVNTGELFFGEGSRLTVL.

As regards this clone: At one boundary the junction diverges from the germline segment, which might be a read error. The DNA of the CDR3 is TGTGCCAGCAGTGAGTCTAGCTACGATGAGCAGTTCTTC. It specifies CASSESSYDEQFF. The rearrangement uses TRBV6-1 and TRBJ2-1; D perhaps matches TRBD2 (5 bases). Germline loops: CDR1 MNHNS, CDR2 SASEGT. The CDR3 runs to 13 residues.

This CDR3 reads CASSVLLAATRNEKLFF. The CDR3 DNA reads TGCGCCAGCAGTGTGTTATTAGCGGCCACACGAAATGAAAAACTGTTTTTT. The gene calls are TRBV10-2 and TRBJ1-4; no firm D call. Germline-derived CDR1 and CDR2 are WSHSY and SAAADI. V was trimmed by 4 bases and J by 5 bases, leaving 20 bases between them. The CDR3 totals 17 residues.

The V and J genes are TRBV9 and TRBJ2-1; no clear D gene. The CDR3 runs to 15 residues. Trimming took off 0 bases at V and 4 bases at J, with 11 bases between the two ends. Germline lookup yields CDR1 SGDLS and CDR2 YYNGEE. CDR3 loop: CASSVVGGDYNEQFF. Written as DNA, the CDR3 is TGTGCCAGCAGCGTAGTCGGTGGAGATTACAATGAGCAGTTCTTC.

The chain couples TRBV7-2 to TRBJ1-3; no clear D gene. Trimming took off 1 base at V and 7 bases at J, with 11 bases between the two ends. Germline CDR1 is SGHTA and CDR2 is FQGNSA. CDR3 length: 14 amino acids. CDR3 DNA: TGTGCCAGCAGCTTAGATGGCGCGGGGAACACCATATATTTT. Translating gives CASSLDGAGNTIYF.

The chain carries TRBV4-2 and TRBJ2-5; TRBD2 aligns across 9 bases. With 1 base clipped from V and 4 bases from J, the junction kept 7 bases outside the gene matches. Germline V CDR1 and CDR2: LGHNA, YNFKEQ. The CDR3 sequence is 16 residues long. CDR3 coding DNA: TGTGCCAGCAGCCAAGCCAGCGGGGGGCCCATAGAGACCCAGTACTTC. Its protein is CASSQASGGPIETQYF.

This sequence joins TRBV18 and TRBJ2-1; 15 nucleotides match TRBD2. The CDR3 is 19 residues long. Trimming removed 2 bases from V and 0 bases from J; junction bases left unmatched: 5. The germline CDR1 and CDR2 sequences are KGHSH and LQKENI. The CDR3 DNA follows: TGTGCCAGCTCACCAATGGGGACTAGCGGGGGGAGCTCCTACAATGAGCAGTTCTTC. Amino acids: CASSPMGTSGGSSYNEQFF.

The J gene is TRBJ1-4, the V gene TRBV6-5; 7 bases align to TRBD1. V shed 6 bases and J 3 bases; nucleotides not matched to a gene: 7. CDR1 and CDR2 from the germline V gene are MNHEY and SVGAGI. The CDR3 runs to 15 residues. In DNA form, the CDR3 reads TGTGCCAGCAGGATAGGGGGCAATTCTAATGAAAAACTGTTTTTT. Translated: CASRIGGNSNEKLFF.

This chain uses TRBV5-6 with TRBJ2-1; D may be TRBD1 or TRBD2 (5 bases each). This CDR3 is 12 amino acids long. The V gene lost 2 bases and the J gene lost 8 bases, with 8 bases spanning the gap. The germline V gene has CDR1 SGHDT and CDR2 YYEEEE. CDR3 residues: CASSLVGDEQFF. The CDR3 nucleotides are TGTGCCAGCAGCTTAGTGGGGGATGAGCAGTTCTTC.

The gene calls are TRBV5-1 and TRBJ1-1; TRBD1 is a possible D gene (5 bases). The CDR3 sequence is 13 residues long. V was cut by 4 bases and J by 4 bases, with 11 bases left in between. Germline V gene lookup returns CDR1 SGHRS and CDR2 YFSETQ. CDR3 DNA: TGCGCCAGCAGCGCCCAGGGCCCCACTGAAGCTTTCTTT. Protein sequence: CASSAQGPTEAFF. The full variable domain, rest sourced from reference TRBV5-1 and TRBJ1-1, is KAGVTQTPRYLIKTRGQQVTLSCSPISGHRSVSWYQQTPGQGLQFLFEYFSETQRNKGNFPGRFSGRQFSNSRSEMNVSTLELGDSALYLCASSAQGPTEAFFGQGTRLTVV.

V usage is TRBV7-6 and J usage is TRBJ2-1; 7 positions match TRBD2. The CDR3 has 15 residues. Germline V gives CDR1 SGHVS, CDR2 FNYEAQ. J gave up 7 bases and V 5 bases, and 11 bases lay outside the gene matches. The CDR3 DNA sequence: TGTGCCAGCAGCGAACTAGCGAGAACCGTGAATGAGCAGTTCTTC. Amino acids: CASSELARTVNEQFF.

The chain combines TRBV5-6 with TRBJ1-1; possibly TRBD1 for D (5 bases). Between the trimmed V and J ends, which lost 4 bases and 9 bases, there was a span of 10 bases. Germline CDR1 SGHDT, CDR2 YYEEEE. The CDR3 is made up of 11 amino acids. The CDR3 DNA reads TGTGCCAGCAGCCGCAAGGGGCAAGCTTTCTTT. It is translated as CASSRKGQAFF.

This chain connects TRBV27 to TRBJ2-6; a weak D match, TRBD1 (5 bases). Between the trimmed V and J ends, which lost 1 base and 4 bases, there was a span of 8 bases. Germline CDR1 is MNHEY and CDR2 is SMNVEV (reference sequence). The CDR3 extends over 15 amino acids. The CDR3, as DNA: TGTGCCAGCAGTTTATTAGGGGTCGGGGCCAACGTCCTGACTTTC. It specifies CASSLLGVGANVLTF.

The CDR3 DNA reads TGTGCCAGCAGCTTATTGCCGGGGGATACGCAGTATTTT. Its translation is CASSLLPGDTQYF. The V call is TRBV7-2, the J call TRBJ2-3, with D possibly matching TRBD2 (5 bases). Germline CDR1 reads SGHTA; CDR2 reads FQGNSA. V gave up 2 bases and J gave up 6 bases, with 9 bases separating them. The CDR3 runs to 13 residues.

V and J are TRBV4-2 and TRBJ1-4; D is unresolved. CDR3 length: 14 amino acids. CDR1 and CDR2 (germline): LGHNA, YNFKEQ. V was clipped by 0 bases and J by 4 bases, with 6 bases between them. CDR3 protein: CASSQEQFNEKLFF. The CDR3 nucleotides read TGTGCCAGCAGCCAAGAGCAGTTTAATGAAAAACTGTTTTTT.

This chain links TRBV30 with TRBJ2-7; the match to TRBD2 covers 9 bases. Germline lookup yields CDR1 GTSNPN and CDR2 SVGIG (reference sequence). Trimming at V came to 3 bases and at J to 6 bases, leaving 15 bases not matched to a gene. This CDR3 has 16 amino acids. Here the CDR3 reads CAWRPLAGPLGSEQYF. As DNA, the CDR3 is TGTGCCTGGAGGCCGCTAGCGGGGCCCTTGGGGAGCGAGCAGTACTTC.

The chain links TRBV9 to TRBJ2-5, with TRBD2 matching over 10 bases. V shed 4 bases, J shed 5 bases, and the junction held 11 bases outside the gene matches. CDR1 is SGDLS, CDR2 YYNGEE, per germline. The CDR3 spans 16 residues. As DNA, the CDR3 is TGTGCCAGCAGCCCTCGCAGCGGGGGGGCCGTTGAGACCCAGTACTTC. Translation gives CASSPRSGGAVETQYF.

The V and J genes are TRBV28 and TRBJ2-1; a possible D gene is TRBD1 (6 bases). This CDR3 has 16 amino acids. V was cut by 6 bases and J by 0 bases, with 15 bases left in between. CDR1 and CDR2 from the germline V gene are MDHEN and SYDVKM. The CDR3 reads CASSLLQGFSYNEQFF. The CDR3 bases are TGTGCCAGCAGCCTACTCCAGGGGTTCTCCTACAATGAGCAGTTCTTC.

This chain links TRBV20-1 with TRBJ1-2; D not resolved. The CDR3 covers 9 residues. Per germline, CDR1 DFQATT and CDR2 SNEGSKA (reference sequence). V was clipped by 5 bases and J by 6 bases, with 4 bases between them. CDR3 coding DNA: TGCAGTGCTTTTAATGGCTACACCTTC. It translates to CSAFNGYTF.

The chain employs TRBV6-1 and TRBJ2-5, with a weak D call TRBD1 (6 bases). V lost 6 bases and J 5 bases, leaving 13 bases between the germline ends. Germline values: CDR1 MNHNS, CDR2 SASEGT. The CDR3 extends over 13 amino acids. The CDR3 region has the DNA TGTGCCAGCAGACAGGGTGGGGATGAGACCCAGTACTTC. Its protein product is CASRQGGDETQYF.

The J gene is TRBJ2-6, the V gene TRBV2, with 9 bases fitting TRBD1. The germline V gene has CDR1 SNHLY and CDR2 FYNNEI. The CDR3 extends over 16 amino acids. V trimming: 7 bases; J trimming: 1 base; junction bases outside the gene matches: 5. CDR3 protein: CASTGQGKSGANVLTF. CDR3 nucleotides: TGTGCCAGCACGGGACAGGGAAAATCTGGGGCCAACGTCCTGACTTTC. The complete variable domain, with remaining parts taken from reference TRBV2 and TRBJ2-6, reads EPEVTQTPSHQVTQMGQEVILRCVPISNHLYFYWYRQILGQKVEFLVSFYNNEISEKSEIFDDQFSVERPDGSNFTLKIRSTKLEDSAMYFCASTGQGKSGANVLTFGAGSRLTVL.

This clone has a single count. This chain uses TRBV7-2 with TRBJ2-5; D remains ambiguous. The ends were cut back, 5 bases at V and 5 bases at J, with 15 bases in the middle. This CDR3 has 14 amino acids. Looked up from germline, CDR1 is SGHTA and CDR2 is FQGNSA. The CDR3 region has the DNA TGTGCCAGCAGCCCCTGGATGCTTGTGGAGACCCAGTACTTC. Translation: CASSPWMLVETQYF.